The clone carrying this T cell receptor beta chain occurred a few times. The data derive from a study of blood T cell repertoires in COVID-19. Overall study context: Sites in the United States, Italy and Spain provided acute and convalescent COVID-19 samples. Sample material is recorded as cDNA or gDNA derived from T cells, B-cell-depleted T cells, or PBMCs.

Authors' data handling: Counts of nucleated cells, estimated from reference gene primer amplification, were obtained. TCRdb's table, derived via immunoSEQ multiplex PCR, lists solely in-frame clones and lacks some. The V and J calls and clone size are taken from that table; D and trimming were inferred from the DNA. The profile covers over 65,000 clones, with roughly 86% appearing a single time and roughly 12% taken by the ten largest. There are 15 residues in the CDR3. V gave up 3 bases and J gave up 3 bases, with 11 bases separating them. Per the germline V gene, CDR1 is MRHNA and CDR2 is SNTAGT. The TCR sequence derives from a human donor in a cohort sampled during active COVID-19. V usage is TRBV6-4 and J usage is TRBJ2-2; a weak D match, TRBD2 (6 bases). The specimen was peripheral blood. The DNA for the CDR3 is TGTGCCAGCAGTGATTCTTCGGGAGACACCGGGGAGCTGTTTTTT. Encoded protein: CASSDSSGDTGELFF.